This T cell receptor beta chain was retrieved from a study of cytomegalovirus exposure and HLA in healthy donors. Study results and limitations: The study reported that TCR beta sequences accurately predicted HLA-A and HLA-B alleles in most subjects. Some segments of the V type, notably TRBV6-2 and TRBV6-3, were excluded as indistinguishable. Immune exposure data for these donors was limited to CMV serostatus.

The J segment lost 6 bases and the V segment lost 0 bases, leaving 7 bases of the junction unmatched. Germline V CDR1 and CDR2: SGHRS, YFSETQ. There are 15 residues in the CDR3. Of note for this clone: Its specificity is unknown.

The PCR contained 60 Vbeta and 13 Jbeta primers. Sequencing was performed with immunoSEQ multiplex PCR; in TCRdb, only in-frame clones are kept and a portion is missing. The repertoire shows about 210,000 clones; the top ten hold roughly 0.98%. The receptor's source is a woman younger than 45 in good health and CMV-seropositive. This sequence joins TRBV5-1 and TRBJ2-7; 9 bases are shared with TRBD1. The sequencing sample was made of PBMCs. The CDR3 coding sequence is TGCGCCAGCAGCTTGGAGGGACAGGGAGTAGGCGAGCAGTACTTC. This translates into CASSLEGQGVGEQYF. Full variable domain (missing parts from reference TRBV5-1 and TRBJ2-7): KAGVTQTPRYLIKTRGQQVTLSCSPISGHRSVSWYQQTPGQGLQFLFEYFSETQRNKGNFPGRFSGRQFSNSRSEMNVSTLELGDSALYLCASSLEGQGVGEQYFGPGTRLTVT.